Listed here are 28 T cell receptor beta chains from one sample, sequenced in a study of T cells in Graves' hyperthyroidism and ophthalmopathy. What was amplified from RNA transcripts were TCR beta CDR3 regions. TCR CDR3 underwent first-round RT-PCR with the HTBI primer set. TCRdb used MiXCR to reprocess the multiplex PCR reads, holding one entry per CDR3 protein. The data show around 800,000 distinct CDR3 sequences, with around 39% seen just once and about 9% held by the top ten. Source material: blood. Receptors were obtained from a man between 18 and 29 years old with Graves' hyperthyroidism.

Concerning this clonotype itself: This clone may be a read error of a much larger clone one base away. The rearrangement uses TRBV15 and TRBJ2-7; 7 bases are shared with TRBD1. The CDR3 has 15 amino acids. Germline CDR1 LNHNV, CDR2 YYDKDF (reference sequence). CDR3 bases: TGTGCCACCAGCGGAGACAGGGCAACCTCCTACGAGCAGTACTTC. It is translated as CATSGDRATSYEQYF.

The chain joins TRBV29-1 to TRBJ2-5; tentatively, D is TRBD2 (6 bases). CDR1 and CDR2 (germline): SQVTM, ANQGSEA. The CDR3 spans 11 residues. Trimming took off 8 bases at V and 3 bases at J, with 10 bases between the two ends. For the CDR3, the DNA is TGCAGCTATACGGGGGAAGAGACCCAGTACTTC. Amino acid sequence: CSYTGEETQYF.

V gene TRBV7-9 combines with J gene TRBJ2-2; D unclear. Trimming stripped 1 base from V and 7 bases from J, with 7 bases between. CDR3 size: 13 residues. Germline assignment: CDR1 SEHNR and CDR2 FQNEAQ (reference sequence). CDR3 nucleotides: TGTGCCAGCAGCTTAGTCTCGGGCGGGGAGCTGTTTTTT. It specifies CASSLVSGGELFF.

This chain uses TRBV20-1 with TRBJ1-3, with a tentative D call TRBD1 (6 bases). This CDR3 spans 14 amino acids. With 0 bases removed from V and 4 bases from J, the gap between germline ends came to 10 bases. Germline V gives CDR1 DFQATT, CDR2 SNEGSKA (reference sequence). The DNA for the CDR3 is TGCAGTGCTAGAGAGGGGGCGACGGGAAACACCATATATTTT. Its protein is CSAREGATGNTIYF.

This clonotype was observed at least ten times. The chain combines TRBV7-9 with TRBJ2-5; 7 nucleotides agree with TRBD1. Germline assignment: CDR1 SEHNR and CDR2 FQNEAQ (reference sequence). Germline trimming cut 2 bases from V and 3 bases from J; bases unmatched to any gene: 6. The CDR3 has 15 amino acids. CDR3 residues: CASSLTTGLEETQYF. DNA of the CDR3: TGTGCCAGCAGCTTAACGACAGGGTTGGAAGAGACCCAGTACTTC.

This clonotype came up a few times. The chain carries TRBV29-1 and TRBJ2-3; D possibly corresponds to TRBD2 (6 bases). Germline V gene data show CDR1 as SQVTM and CDR2 as ANQGSEA. The CDR3 consists of 11 residues. V was clipped by 7 bases and J by 1 base, with 6 bases between them. CDR3 sequence (DNA): TGCAGCGCGGGGGGCACAGATACGCAGTATTTT. This translates into CSAGGTDTQYF.

This clonotype has just a few counts. The rearrangement uses TRBV27 and TRBJ1-6, with TRBD1 identical over 9 bases. Looked up from germline, CDR1 is MNHEY and CDR2 is SMNVEV (reference sequence). The V and J ends lost 3 bases and 9 bases, in that order; junction bases with no gene match: 3. This CDR3 spans 14 amino acids. The CDR3 reads CASSFGTGSSPLHF. For the CDR3, the DNA is TGTGCCAGCAGTTTTGGGACAGGGAGTTCACCCCTCCACTTT.

At least ten counts were recorded for this clonotype. CDR3 protein: CASSANSNQPQHF. In DNA form, the CDR3 reads TGTGCCAGCAGTGCAAATAGCAATCAGCCCCAGCATTTT. The chain carries TRBV2 and TRBJ1-5; D is unclear. The CDR3 is 13 amino acids. V was pared by 4 bases and J by 0 bases, with 4 bases between. CDR1 is SNHLY, CDR2 FYNNEI, per germline.

This clonotype was counted only a few times. J is TRBJ2-5 and V is TRBV27, with 7 positions matching TRBD2. Germline assignment: CDR1 MNHEY and CDR2 SMNVEV (reference sequence). Germline trimming cut 3 bases from V and 5 bases from J; bases unmatched to any gene: 3. This CDR3 spans 13 amino acids. The CDR3 protein is CASSFGGWETQYF. For the CDR3, the DNA is TGTGCCAGCAGTTTCGGGGGGTGGGAGACCCAGTACTTC.

V gene TRBV12-3 or TRBV12-4 combines with J gene TRBJ1-5; D call uncertain. V dropped 7 bases and J dropped 2 bases, with 12 bases sitting between them. This CDR3 comprises 14 residues. The CDR3 DNA is TGTGCCAGCACAATCCCTGGGGGCAATCAGCCCCAGCATTTT. This codes for CASTIPGGNQPQHF.

V is TRBV20-1 and J is TRBJ2-5; the D call may be TRBD1 or TRBD2 (7 bases each). In germline, CDR1 is DFQATT, CDR2 SNEGSKA (reference sequence). The CDR3 runs 15 residues. V was trimmed by 4 bases and J by 5 bases, leaving 20 bases between them. The CDR3 loop is CSATQERGGQETQYF. DNA of the CDR3: TGCAGTGCTACCCAAGAGAGGGGGGGACAGGAGACCCAGTACTTC.

Comments on this clonotype: Its ends do not fully match the called genes, so a read error is possible. V gene TRBV5-1 combines with J gene TRBJ1-2; D is unresolved. Germline CDR1 SGHRS, CDR2 YFSETQ. The CDR3 loop spans 10 amino acids. In nucleotides, the CDR3 is TGCGCTAGCAGAACCGGGGGCTACACCTTC. It specifies CASRTGGYTF.

This clonotype was seen at least ten times. The CDR3, as DNA: TGTGCCAGCAGCGTACTATCTGGGGATGAAGCTTTCTTT. This translates into CASSVLSGDEAFF. This chain connects TRBV9 to TRBJ1-1; unclear D gene. The CDR3 totals 13 residues. The germline V gene encodes CDR1 SGDLS and CDR2 YYNGEE. V was cut by 1 base and J by 7 bases, with 11 bases left in between.

This clonotype has just one count. This rearrangement joins TRBV25-1 to TRBJ2-7; 11 positions match TRBD2. Germline loops: CDR1 MGHDK, CDR2 SYGVNS. This CDR3 is built from 15 residues. The junction had 6 bases not matched to a gene; V was cut back by 4 bases and J by 4 bases. The CDR3 here is CASSAGGLAVYEQYF. In nucleotides, the CDR3 is TGTGCCAGCAGTGCTGGGGGACTAGCGGTTTACGAGCAGTACTTC.

This clonotype has only one observation. A much bigger clone sits one base away, suggesting this may be a read error. The chain is built from TRBV10-3 and TRBJ1-1, with D hard to call. Per the germline V gene, CDR1 is ENHRY and CDR2 is SYGVKD. V was clipped by 5 bases and J by 1 base, with 8 bases between them. This CDR3 contains 13 residues. In DNA form, the CDR3 reads TGTGCCATCAGTTATCCGGGGAACACTGAAGCTTTCTTT. Residues: CAISYPGNTEAFF.

V gene TRBV11-2 combines with J gene TRBJ2-2, with 8 bases fitting TRBD1. The CDR3 sequence is 13 residues long. Losses at the gene ends were 10 bases for V and 4 bases for J; bases not matched to a gene: 5. CDR1 SGHAT and CDR2 FQNNGV come from the germline V gene. CDR3 amino acids: CAIATGVTGELFF. The DNA of the CDR3 is TGTGCCATCGCGACAGGGGTCACCGGGGAGCTGTTTTTT.

The sample holds many counts of this clonotype. J is TRBJ1-1 and V is TRBV9; D unclear. This CDR3 is built from 13 residues. Germline V gene data show CDR1 as SGDLS and CDR2 as YYNGEE. V was cut by 4 bases and J by 1 base, with 8 bases left in between. Here the CDR3 reads CASSPLRNTEAFF. The CDR3 coding sequence is TGTGCCAGCAGCCCTCTGAGGAACACTGAAGCTTTCTTT.

A note on this clonotype: Since a much larger clone is just one base distant, this may be a read error. This chain connects TRBV19 to TRBJ2-5; D possibly uses TRBD1 or TRBD2 (5 bases each). This CDR3 is built from 12 residues. Germline V gives CDR1 LNHDA, CDR2 SQIVND (reference sequence). The CDR3 DNA reads TGTGTCAGTAGTATGGGGGTGGAGACCCAGTACTTC. This encodes CVSSMGVETQYF.

With regard to this clonotype: No conserved phenylalanine or tryptophan ends this CDR3, so it is likely a read error. This sequence joins TRBV2 and TRBJ1-6, with D possibly being TRBD1 (6 bases). Germline assignment: CDR1 SNHLY and CDR2 FYNNEI. This CDR3 spans 14 amino acids. V lost 8 bases and J 10 bases, leaving 18 bases between the germline ends. DNA of the CDR3: TGTGCCAGCCACCGAGGGCAGGGGCGATCACCCCTCCACCTT. Translating it yields CASHRGQGRSPLHL.

The chain recombines TRBV10-3 with TRBJ1-3; 9 bases map to TRBD1. The CDR3 has 16 residues. J was trimmed by 7 bases and V by 11 bases; bases with no gene match: 18. Germline CDR1 reads ENHRY; CDR2 reads SYGVKD. The CDR3 DNA sequence: TGTGCCGGCAGCCCATTGGGACAGGGTAAAAGGAACACCATATATTTT. Its protein product is CAGSPLGQGKRNTIYF.

This clonotype showed up many times. This rearrangement joins TRBV2 to TRBJ2-2, with 7 bases lining up with TRBD1. J lost 3 bases, V lost 9 bases, and 10 bases had no gene match. In germline, CDR1 is SNHLY, CDR2 FYNNEI. CDR3 length: 15 residues. DNA of the CDR3: TGTGCCAGTCACCAGACAGGGCTTGACACCGGGGAGCTGTTTTTT. This codes for CASHQTGLDTGELFF.

The rearrangement joins TRBV6-1 to TRBJ1-4; D remains ambiguous. CDR1 is MNHNS and CDR2 is SASEGT in the germline V gene. V lost 6 bases to trimming and J lost 0 bases, with 8 bases between them. CDR3 length equals 14 residues. CDR3 bases: TGTGCCAGCAGGGACGGTACAACTAATGAAAAACTGTTTTTT. It translates to CASRDGTTNEKLFF.

J is TRBJ1-1 and V is TRBV5-1, with TRBD1 as a possible D gene (6 bases). Germline assignment: CDR1 SGHRS and CDR2 YFSETQ. Trimming took 3 bases from V and 0 from J, leaving 12 bases between them. The CDR3 sequence is 15 residues long. The CDR3 nucleotides are TGCGCCAGCAGCTCAAAACAGGGCCTGAACACTGAAGCTTTCTTT. It specifies CASSSKQGLNTEAFF.

The rearrangement joins TRBV29-1 to TRBJ1-1; D unresolved. The V gene's germline CDR1 is SQVTM and CDR2 ANQGSEA. The V end was cut by 7 bases, the J end by 0 bases, with 21 bases between. This CDR3 spans 16 amino acids. CDR3 in DNA: TGCAGCGCCAGCTACTTAGCTGCGGGAATGAACACTGAAGCTTTCTTT. This sequence encodes CSASYLAAGMNTEAFF.

V is TRBV2 and J is TRBJ2-2; D may be TRBD1 or TRBD2 (5 bases each). The ends were cut back, 8 bases at V and 3 bases at J, with 10 bases in the middle. Germline V lookup: CDR1 SNHLY, CDR2 FYNNEI. The CDR3 runs 13 residues. The CDR3 sequence: CASGGVYTGELFF. In DNA form, the CDR3 reads TGTGCCAGCGGGGGTGTATACACCGGGGAGCTGTTTTTT.

This clonotype occurred a few times. At one of its ends the junction is not consistent with the germline gene, which may arise from a read error. The chain has TRBV15 and TRBJ1-4, with a possible D match to TRBD1 (5 bases). Germline V gene data show CDR1 as LNHNV and CDR2 as YYDKDF (reference sequence). The CDR3 loop spans 16 amino acids. The CDR3 loop is CATSRPRQTNTEKLFF. The CDR3 bases are TGTGCCACTAGCAGACCCAGACAGACGAACACTGAAAAACTGTTTTTT. Complete variable domain (other parts from reference TRBV15 and TRBJ1-4): DAMVIQNPRYQVTQFGKPVTLSCSQTLNHNVMYWYQQKSSQAPKLLFHYYDKDFNNEADTPDNFQSRRPNTSFCFLDIRSPGLGDTAMYLCATSRPRQTNTEKLFFGSGTQLSVL.

Concerning this clonotype itself: At one end, the junction sequence differs from germline, possibly due to a read error. The chain links TRBV12-3 or TRBV12-4 to TRBJ2-7; D may correspond to TRBD1 or TRBD2 (6 bases each). The CDR3 is made up of 12 amino acids. The CDR3 loop reads CASSALGGEEYF. DNA of the CDR3: TGTGCCAGCAGTGCCTTGGGGGGCGAGGAGTACTTC.

The rearrangement uses TRBV10-1 and TRBJ1-4; the match to TRBD1 covers 7 bases. Germline CDR1 is WNHNN and CDR2 is SYGVQD (reference sequence). With V trimmed by 8 bases and J by 5 bases, 5 bases remained unmatched. The CDR3 has 13 residues. CDR3 loop: CASQPGGNEKLFF. CDR3 coding DNA: TGCGCCAGCCAGCCAGGGGGAAATGAAAAACTGTTTTTT.